The entry below describes one T cell receptor (beta chain). Antigen specificity is unknown. The sample belongs to a study of T-cell memory formation after mild COVID-19. Study at large: TCR clusters were mostly confined to one donor each.

TCRdb reanalysed the 5' RACE reads using MiXCR and keeps one entry per CDR3 protein. This table holds some 200,000 distinct CDR3 sequences, about a fifth found once. Findings and caveats of the study: Among clones peaking at day 37 in the second wave, SARS-CoV-2 specificity remained unconfirmed. The appearance of some responding clones in pre-infection memory suggested that cross-reactive memory joined. CD4/CD8 balance held among clones contracting day 15 to 85, and later expanders leaned CD4+.

The V gene end was trimmed by 5 bases and the J gene end by 0 bases; junction bases not matched to a gene: 6. The CDR3 sequence is 17 residues long. This chain joins TRBV12-3 or TRBV12-4 and TRBJ2-3; 12 nucleotides agree with TRBD2. The receptor was derived from an adult woman who had mild COVID-19 (a few samples of this study predate the infection). Cell type and time point are not known. Input material: PBMCs or a T cell subset sorted from them (not recorded which). CDR3: CASSPGLAGASTDTQYF. The CDR3 DNA reads as TGTGCCAGCAGTCCGGGACTAGCGGGCGCTAGCACAGATACGCAGTATTTT.